Shown below are 2 T cell receptor beta chains from a single sample sequenced in a study of blood T cell repertoires in COVID-19. TCRdb's table, derived via immunoSEQ multiplex PCR, lists solely in-frame clones and lacks some. The sample lists about 120,000 clones, less than 85% occurring once. Input material: peripheral blood. Receptors originate from a man between 50 and 59 years old with acute or convalescent COVID-19.

The rearrangement links TRBV7-8 to TRBJ2-3, with 9 bases lining up with TRBD2. Germline-derived CDR1 and CDR2 are SGHVS and FQNEAQ. The CDR3 runs 18 residues. V lost 1 base and J lost 1; bases outside the gene matches: 9. CDR3 residues: CASSLGLAGKFRTDTQYF. For the CDR3, the DNA is TGTGCCAGCAGCTTAGGGCTAGCGGGAAAGTTCCGCACAGATACGCAGTATTTT.

Concerning this clone: This sample includes further DNA sequences coding for the same CDR3. The chain links TRBV18 to TRBJ2-3; D is perhaps TRBD2 (6 bases). CDR3 length: 14 residues. Germline CDR1 KGHSH, CDR2 LQKENI. V lost 3 bases and J 3 bases, leaving 10 bases between the germline ends. Here the CDR3 reads CASSPPGGTDTQYF. In DNA, the CDR3 is TGTGCCAGCTCACCTCCCGGAGGGACAGATACGCAGTATTTT. Filled out from reference TRBV18 and TRBJ2-3, the complete variable domain reads NAGVMQNPRHLVRRRGQEARLRCSPMKGHSHVYWYRQLPEEGLKFMVYLQKENIIDESGMPKERFSAEFPKEGPSILRIQQVVRGDSAAYFCASSPPGGTDTQYFGPGTRLTVL.